One sample yielded the 19 T cell receptor beta chains listed below, sequenced in a study of T-cell reconstitution after alpha-beta-depleted transplantation in children. Unique molecular identifiers were used to barcode this TCRbeta library. TCRdb re-analysed the PCR reads in MiXCR, keeping a single row per CDR3 protein. The sample has 55,000 to 90,000 distinct CDR3 sequences, 4.9% seen once. Here the sequenced sample was PBMCs, mostly from graft donor cells, taken 180 days after TCRalphabeta/CD19-depleted stem cell transplant. These receptors originate from a boy under two years old who had a stem cell transplant for acute myeloid leukemia, so the T cells may come from the graft donor.

Many counts were recorded for this clonotype. V usage is TRBV21-1 and J usage is TRBJ2-5; no check of the table's D call, TRBD1, against the DNA was made. TRBV21-1 is reported as a pseudogene. This CDR3 spans 17 amino acids. CDR3 in amino acids: CASSKASRAWGQETQYF. The CDR3 nucleotides read TGTGCCAGCAGCAAAGCATCCAGGGCTTGGGGTCAAGAGACCCAGTACTTC.

This clonotype was picked up many times. The rearrangement joins TRBV9 to TRBJ2-7; tentative D call: TRBD2 (6 bases). V was trimmed by 0 bases and J by 1 base, leaving 11 bases between them. The V gene's germline CDR1 is SGDLS and CDR2 YYNGEE. This CDR3 contains 15 residues. DNA of the CDR3: TGTGCCAGCAGCGTAGAAGGCGGGGCTTCCTACGAGCAGTACTTC. Translating gives CASSVEGGASYEQYF.

This clonotype was counted at least ten times. This rearrangement joins TRBV5-1 to TRBJ2-5; possible D gene TRBD2, 6 bases. Germline CDR1 and CDR2: SGHRS and YFSETQ. The V gene lost 4 bases and the J gene lost 3 bases, with 19 bases spanning the gap. The CDR3 runs 16 residues. The CDR3 DNA follows: TGCGCCAGCAGCCTCCTCGGATCGGAGGGAAAAGAGACCCAGTACTTC. Its protein product is CASSLLGSEGKETQYF.

This clonotype has a count of ten or more. The V call is TRBV21-1, the J call TRBJ1-1; TRBD1, as called in the table, went unchecked against the DNA. TRBV21-1 has pseudogene status. This CDR3 comprises 12 residues. The chain's CDR3 is CASKGANTEAFF. The DNA for the CDR3 is TGTGCCAGCAAAGGGGCGAACACTGAAGCTTTCTTT.

This clonotype was detected ten times or more. The chain links TRBV4-3 to TRBJ2-2, with TRBD1 matching 8 bases. The V gene's germline CDR1 is LGHNA and CDR2 YSLEER. There are 16 residues in the CDR3. Trimming removed 2 bases from V and 6 bases from J; junction bases left unmatched: 8. The chain's CDR3 is CASSQSTGVGAGELFF. The CDR3 nucleotides are TGCGCCAGCAGCCAATCGACAGGGGTCGGGGCCGGGGAGCTGTTTTTT.

CDR3 amino acids: CASSSDSTVTEAFF. CDR3 DNA sequence: TGCGCCAGCAGCTCGGACAGTACGGTCACTGAAGCTTTCTTT. The chain employs TRBV5-1 and TRBJ1-1; D may be TRBD1 (6 bases). The CDR3 totals 14 residues. Trimming shortened V by 3 bases and J by 4 bases, and 13 bases separated the two germline ends. The germline V gene has CDR1 SGHRS and CDR2 YFSETQ.

This clonotype has ten or more counts. The chain combines TRBV29-1 with TRBJ2-2, with no clear D. The V end lost 4 bases, the J end lost 0 bases, and 9 bases lay between the germline ends. CDR3 length: 14 amino acids. Germline-derived CDR1 and CDR2 are SQVTM and ANQGSEA. The CDR3 protein is CSVGPGANTGELFF. Here the CDR3 DNA reads TGCAGCGTTGGGCCAGGCGCGAACACCGGGGAGCTGTTTTTT.

This clonotype was observed at least ten times. The V gene is TRBV28, the J gene TRBJ1-4; D might be TRBD1 (5 bases). The CDR3 consists of 16 residues. Per germline, CDR1 MDHEN and CDR2 SYDVKM. Trimming pared 5 bases from V and 6 bases from J, leaving 19 bases between. The CDR3 DNA follows: TGTGCCAGCAGTGGTGGTGGGGCAGGGCTTGATGAAAAACTGTTTTTT. This gives the protein CASSGGGAGLDEKLFF.

A few counts support this clonotype. The chain is built from TRBV12-3 or TRBV12-4 and TRBJ1-2; 8 nucleotides agree with TRBD1. V lost 3 bases, J lost 5 bases, and 5 bases stayed unmatched. CDR3 length: 14 residues. The CDR3 loop is CASSFTGGLYGYTF. The CDR3 DNA reads TGTGCCAGCAGTTTTACAGGGGGATTGTATGGCTACACCTTC.

At least ten counts were recorded for this clonotype. The V gene is TRBV10-3, the J gene TRBJ1-2; tentative D call: TRBD1 (5 bases). Trimming stripped 6 bases from V and 2 bases from J, with 10 bases between. The CDR3 totals 13 residues. Germline lookup yields CDR1 ENHRY and CDR2 SYGVKD. CDR3 coding DNA: TGTGCCATCAGCCGGGACGCCAACTATGGCTACACCTTC. Its protein is CAISRDANYGYTF.

This clonotype has a count of ten or more. The chain carries TRBV3-1 and TRBJ1-5; no firm D call. V gave up 4 bases and J gave up 6 bases, with 13 bases separating them. This CDR3 spans 14 amino acids. CDR1 and CDR2 (germline): LGHDT, YNNKEL (reference sequence). CDR3 nucleotide sequence: TGTGCCAGCAGCCCGGGCTCAAGAAGTCAGCCCCAGCATTTT. As protein: CASSPGSRSQPQHF.

This clonotype occurred many times. In nucleotides, the CDR3 is TGTGCCAGCAGCTTAGCGACAGGTTTGCCACTGAGCTCTGGGGCCAACGTCCTGACTTTC. This encodes CASSLATGLPLSSGANVLTF. This chain joins TRBV7-2 and TRBJ2-6, with D possibly TRBD1 on 6 matching bases. CDR1 SGHTA and CDR2 FQGNSA come from the germline V gene. This CDR3 is built from 20 residues. The V and J ends lost 0 bases and 0 bases respectively, with 18 bases between them.

This clonotype was seen ten or more times. V is TRBV15 and J is TRBJ2-3; the match to TRBD2 covers 7 bases. Losses at the gene ends were 0 bases for V and 1 base for J; bases not matched to a gene: 7. CDR3 length: 17 residues. Looked up from germline, CDR1 is LNHNV and CDR2 is YYDKDF (reference sequence). The CDR3 DNA reads TGTGCCACCAGCAGAGAGGAAGGGAGGGAAGGCACAGATACGCAGTATTTT. It specifies CATSREEGREGTDTQYF.

This clonotype was observed at least ten times. V and J are TRBV12-3 or TRBV12-4 and TRBJ2-2, with D possibly TRBD1 on 6 matching bases. CDR3 length: 18 amino acids. V dropped 2 bases and J dropped 1 base, with 17 bases sitting between them. The CDR3 protein is CASSLPSRQAWNTGELFF. The CDR3 coding sequence is TGTGCCAGCAGTTTACCCTCCCGACAGGCCTGGAACACCGGGGAGCTGTTTTTT.

This clonotype has ten or more counts. V gene TRBV6-5 combines with J gene TRBJ1-4, with a possible D match to TRBD1 (6 bases). CDR3 length equals 15 residues. V was shortened by 6 bases and J by 0 bases, with 11 bases between the two germline ends. Germline CDR1 and CDR2: MNHEY and SVGAGI. CDR3 sequence reads: CASRARQATNEKLFF. CDR3 sequence (DNA): TGTGCCAGCAGGGCCCGACAGGCAACTAATGAAAAACTGTTTTTT.

This clonotype has ten or more counts. The rearrangement joins TRBV12-3 or TRBV12-4 to TRBJ2-2; the match to TRBD1 covers 7 bases. The CDR3 totals 15 residues. Trimming cost V 1 base and J 3 bases; bases outside gene matches: 2. Here the CDR3 DNA reads TGTGCCAGCAGTTTAGACACAGGGGACACCGGGGAGCTGTTTTTT. This encodes CASSLDTGDTGELFF.

This clonotype has just a few counts. The rearrangement links TRBV5-4 to TRBJ2-5; maybe TRBD2 (6 bases). CDR3 length: 17 residues. Germline CDR1 SGHNT, CDR2 YYREEE (reference sequence). The V gene lost 0 bases and the J gene lost 2 bases, with 17 bases spanning the gap. In nucleotides, the CDR3 is TGTGCCAGCAGCTTGGATCTGGGCGGTCGGGGGCAAGAGACCCAGTACTTC. Its translation is CASSLDLGGRGQETQYF.

This clonotype was seen repeatedly, ten times or more. The rearrangement uses TRBV7-8 and TRBJ2-6; the D is unclear. V was trimmed by 6 bases and J by 0 bases, leaving 15 bases between them. The length of the CDR3 is 17 residues. Germline CDR1 SGHVS, CDR2 FQNEAQ. DNA for the CDR3: TGTGCCAGCAGTAACGCAGCGATATACTCTGGGGCCAACGTCCTGACTTTC. Amino acid sequence: CASSNAAIYSGANVLTF.

This clonotype was detected ten times or more. The chain joins TRBV4-3 to TRBJ1-2; D gene unclear. In germline, CDR1 is LGHNA, CDR2 YSLEER. The CDR3 length is 15 residues. Trimming left V 0 bases short and J 4 bases short, with 12 bases between. Here the CDR3 DNA reads TGCGCCAGCAGCCAAGAAAGGCGGGTTTTCTATGGCTACACCTTC. It is translated as CASSQERRVFYGYTF.